The next 10 T cell receptor beta chains were all read from a single sample in a study of T cell responses to AZD1222 COVID-19 vaccine (dated by TCRdb to the early 2020s). To prepare the library, the immunoSEQ multiplex PCR assay was applied. TCRdb re-hosts the immuneACCESS table, in-frame sequences only. Its copies lack some clones; in the studies checked, an unresolved V gene accounts for under half of them, and the cause for the rest is not known. In all, the sample holds about 120,000 clones, and around 93% of those were seen once. 2.9% of the sample lies in the top ten. Sample time point, as interpreted from the label and publication: about 28 days (+/-7) after the second vaccine dose. Sequencing used peripheral blood, obtained 28 days after the second AZD1222 dose. All receptors derive from an adult who received the AZD1222 COVID-19 vaccine.

The chain carries TRBV19 and TRBJ2-4; TRBD2 matches 10 bases. CDR3 length: 18 amino acids. After removal of 3 bases from V and 0 bases from J, the junction contained 8 bases not matched to a gene. Looked up from germline, CDR1 is LNHDA and CDR2 is SQIVND (reference sequence). CDR3 in DNA: TGTGCCAGTAGTATGCGTCTAGCGGGGGTCCTAGCCAAAAACATTCAGTACTTC. Protein: CASSMRLAGVLAKNIQYF.

With regard to this clone: One junction end disagrees with the germline gene, perhaps due to a read error. This chain uses TRBV15 with TRBJ1-3, with D tentatively TRBD1 (5 bases). This CDR3 spans 14 amino acids. Germline V gene sequence: CDR1 LNHNV, CDR2 YYDKDF (reference sequence). Here the CDR3 DNA reads TGTGCCACCAGCAGAGCCAGGGAGATTTCTACCACATATTTT. Encoded protein: CATSRAREISTTYF.

The V and J genes are TRBV5-1 and TRBJ2-3; D unresolved. CDR1 is SGHRS and CDR2 is YFSETQ in the germline V gene. Trimming took off 4 bases at V and 0 bases at J, with 12 bases between the two ends. The CDR3 is made up of 15 amino acids. The CDR3 DNA reads as TGCGCCAGCAGCCACCTCAGAACTAGCACAGATACGCAGTATTTT. It specifies CASSHLRTSTDTQYF.

The chain is built from TRBV7-9 and TRBJ2-3; D is unclear. V gave up 7 bases and J gave up 2 bases, with 4 bases separating them. Germline CDR1 SEHNR, CDR2 FQNEAQ (reference sequence). CDR3 length equals 11 residues. The CDR3 DNA reads as TGTGCCAGCATCTCCACAGATACGCAGTATTTT. It specifies CASISTDTQYF.

The gene calls are TRBV29-1 and TRBJ1-5; D is unclear. The germline V gene has CDR1 SQVTM and CDR2 ANQGSEA. This CDR3 contains 12 residues. V was trimmed by 5 bases and J by 4 bases, leaving 9 bases between them. CDR3 protein: CSVKGQNQPQHF. As DNA, the CDR3 is TGCAGCGTTAAAGGGCAGAATCAGCCCCAGCATTTT.

The chain employs TRBV18 and TRBJ1-3; 7 bases fit TRBD1. This CDR3 comprises 17 residues. V lost 2 bases and J lost 0; bases outside the gene matches: 7. The germline gives CDR1 KGHSH, CDR2 LQKENI. CDR3 residues: CASSPRQGESSGNTIYF. The CDR3 nucleotides are TGTGCCAGCTCACCAAGGCAGGGGGAGAGCTCTGGAAACACCATATATTTT. Looking up the rest from reference TRBV18 and TRBJ1-3 gives the full variable domain: NAGVMQNPRHLVRRRGQEARLRCSPMKGHSHVYWYRQLPEEGLKFMVYLQKENIIDESGMPKERFSAEFPKEGPSILRIQQVVRGDSAAYFCASSPRQGESSGNTIYFGEGSWLTVV.

The chain recombines TRBV7-5 with TRBJ2-7; the table's D call of TRBD2 was not tested on the DNA. TRBV7-5 is reported as a pseudogene. The CDR3 covers 12 residues. This CDR3 reads CVRGSGDYEQYF. The CDR3 DNA is TGTGTCAGGGGCTCGGGGGACTACGAGCAGTACTTC.

V and J are TRBV19 and TRBJ1-1; D is unresolved. CDR1 and CDR2 from the germline V gene are LNHDA and SQIVND (reference sequence). The germline V and J ends were trimmed by 3 bases and 0 bases, with 2 bases remaining between them. The length of the CDR3 is 12 residues. The DNA for the CDR3 is TGTGCCAGTAGTATTTTGAACACTGAAGCTTTCTTT. Translation gives CASSILNTEAFF.

The CDR3 DNA reads TGTGCCAGCAGCGTGGTGGGAAGGCCTTCACCCCTCCACTTT. Residues: CASSVVGRPSPLHF. The chain carries TRBV7-9 and TRBJ1-6; D remains unclear. This CDR3 comprises 14 residues. Trimming shortened V by 5 bases and J by 9 bases, and 14 bases separated the two germline ends. CDR1 is SEHNR, CDR2 FQNEAQ, per germline (reference sequence).

The J gene is TRBJ1-1, the V gene TRBV6-5, with unresolved D. This CDR3 spans 13 amino acids. The germline V gene encodes CDR1 MNHEY and CDR2 SVGAGI. V shed 11 bases and J shed 0 bases, with 13 bases lying between them. CDR3 DNA: TGTGCCGTCGCAGAGACGATGAACACTGAAGCTTTCTTT. It translates to CAVAETMNTEAFF.